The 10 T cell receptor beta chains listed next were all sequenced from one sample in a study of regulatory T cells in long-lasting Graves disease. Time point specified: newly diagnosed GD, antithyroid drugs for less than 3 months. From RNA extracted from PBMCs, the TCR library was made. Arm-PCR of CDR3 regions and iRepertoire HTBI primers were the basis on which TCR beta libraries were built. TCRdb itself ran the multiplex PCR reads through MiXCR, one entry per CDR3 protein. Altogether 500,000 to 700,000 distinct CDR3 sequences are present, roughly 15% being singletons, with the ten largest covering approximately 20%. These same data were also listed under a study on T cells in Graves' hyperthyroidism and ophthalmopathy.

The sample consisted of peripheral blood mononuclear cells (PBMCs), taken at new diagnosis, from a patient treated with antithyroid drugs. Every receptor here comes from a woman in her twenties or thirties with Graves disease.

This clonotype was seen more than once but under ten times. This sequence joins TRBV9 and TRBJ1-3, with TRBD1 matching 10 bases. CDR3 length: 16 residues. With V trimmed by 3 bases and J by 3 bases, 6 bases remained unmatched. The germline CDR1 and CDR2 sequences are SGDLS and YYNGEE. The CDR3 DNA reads TGTGCCAGCAGCGGAGGACAGGGGGTAGGTGGAAACACCATATATTTT. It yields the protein CASSGGQGVGGNTIYF. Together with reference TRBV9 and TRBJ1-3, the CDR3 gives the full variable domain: DSGVTQTPKHLITATGQRVTLRCSPRSGDLSVYWYQQSLDQGLQFLIQYYNGEERAKGNILERFSAQQFPDLHSELNLSSLELGDSALYFCASSGGQGVGGNTIYFGEGSWLTVV.

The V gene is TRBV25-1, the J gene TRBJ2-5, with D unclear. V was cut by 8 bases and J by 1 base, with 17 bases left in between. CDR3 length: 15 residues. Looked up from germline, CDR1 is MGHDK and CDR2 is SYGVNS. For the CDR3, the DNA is TGTGCCAGCGGCCGACCAGGAACAGCCCAAGAGACCCAGTACTTC. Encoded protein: CASGRPGTAQETQYF.

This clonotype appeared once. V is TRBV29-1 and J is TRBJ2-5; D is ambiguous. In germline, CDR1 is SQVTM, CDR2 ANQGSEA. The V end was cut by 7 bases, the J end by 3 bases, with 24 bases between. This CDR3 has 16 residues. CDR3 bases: TGCAGCGCTGATGGTCAGGTGAATCAGGCTGAAGAGACCCAGTACTTC. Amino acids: CSADGQVNQAEETQYF.

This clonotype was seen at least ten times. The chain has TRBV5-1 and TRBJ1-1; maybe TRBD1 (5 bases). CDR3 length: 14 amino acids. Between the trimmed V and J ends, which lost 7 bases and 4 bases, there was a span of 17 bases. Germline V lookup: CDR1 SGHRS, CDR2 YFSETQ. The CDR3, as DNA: TGCGCCAGCTATTCTCCGGAGGGGAGCACTGAAGCTTTCTTT. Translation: CASYSPEGSTEAFF.

As DNA, the CDR3 is TGTGCCAGCTCACCAACTCTAGCGGGAGCCGGCGGGGAGCTGTTTTTT. Translated, it gives CASSPTLAGAGGELFF. This sequence joins TRBV18 and TRBJ2-2, with 10 bases identical to TRBD2. CDR1 and CDR2 (germline): KGHSH, LQKENI. The CDR3 runs to 16 residues. The trim removed 2 bases at V and 7 bases at J, leaving 7 bases unmatched. Supplemented by reference TRBV18 and TRBJ2-2, the full variable domain reads NAGVMQNPRHLVRRRGQEARLRCSPMKGHSHVYWYRQLPEEGLKFMVYLQKENIIDESGMPKERFSAEFPKEGPSILRIQQVVRGDSAAYFCASSPTLAGAGGELFFGEGSRLTVL.

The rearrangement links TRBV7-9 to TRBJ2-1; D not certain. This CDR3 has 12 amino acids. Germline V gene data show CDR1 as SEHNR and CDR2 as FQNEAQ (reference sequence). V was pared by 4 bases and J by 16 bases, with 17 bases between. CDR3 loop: CASSSPARSTFF. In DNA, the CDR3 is TGTGCCAGCAGCTCCCCCGCCCGGTCGACTTTCTTC.

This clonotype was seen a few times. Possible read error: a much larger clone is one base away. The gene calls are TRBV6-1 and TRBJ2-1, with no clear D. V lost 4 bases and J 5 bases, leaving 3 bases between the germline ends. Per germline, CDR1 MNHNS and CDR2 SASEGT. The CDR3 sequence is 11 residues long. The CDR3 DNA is TGTGCCAGCAGTGCTCACAATGAGCAGTTCTTC. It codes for CASSAHNEQFF.

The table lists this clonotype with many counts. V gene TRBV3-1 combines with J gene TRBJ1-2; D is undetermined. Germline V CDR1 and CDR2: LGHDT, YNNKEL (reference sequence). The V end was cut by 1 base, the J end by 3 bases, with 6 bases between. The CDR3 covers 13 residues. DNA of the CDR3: TGTGCCAGCAGCCAAGGGCTCGACTATGGCTACACCTTC. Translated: CASSQGLDYGYTF.

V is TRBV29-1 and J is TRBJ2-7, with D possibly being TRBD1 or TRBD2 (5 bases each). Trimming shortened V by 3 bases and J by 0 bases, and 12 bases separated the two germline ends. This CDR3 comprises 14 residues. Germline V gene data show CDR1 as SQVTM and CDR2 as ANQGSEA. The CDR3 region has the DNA TGCAGCGTTGATTTGGGGACGAGCTCCTACGAGCAGTACTTC. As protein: CSVDLGTSSYEQYF.

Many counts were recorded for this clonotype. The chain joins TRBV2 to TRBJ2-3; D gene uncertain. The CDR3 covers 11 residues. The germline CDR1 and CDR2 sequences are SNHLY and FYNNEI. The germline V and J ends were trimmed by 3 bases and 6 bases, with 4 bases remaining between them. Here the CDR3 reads CASSDSDTQYF. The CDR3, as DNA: TGTGCCAGCAGTGATTCGGATACGCAGTATTTT.